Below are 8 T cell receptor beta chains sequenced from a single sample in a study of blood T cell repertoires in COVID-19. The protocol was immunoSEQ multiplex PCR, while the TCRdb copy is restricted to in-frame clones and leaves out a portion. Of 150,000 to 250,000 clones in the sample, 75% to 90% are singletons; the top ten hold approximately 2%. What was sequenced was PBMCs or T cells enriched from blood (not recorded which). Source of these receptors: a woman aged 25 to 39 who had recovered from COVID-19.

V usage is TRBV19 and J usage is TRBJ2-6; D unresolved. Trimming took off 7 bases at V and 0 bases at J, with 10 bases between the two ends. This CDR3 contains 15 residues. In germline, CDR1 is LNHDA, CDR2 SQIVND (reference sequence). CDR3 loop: CASTLPGSGANVLTF. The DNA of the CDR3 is TGTGCCAGTACCCTGCCGGGCTCTGGGGCCAACGTCCTGACTTTC.

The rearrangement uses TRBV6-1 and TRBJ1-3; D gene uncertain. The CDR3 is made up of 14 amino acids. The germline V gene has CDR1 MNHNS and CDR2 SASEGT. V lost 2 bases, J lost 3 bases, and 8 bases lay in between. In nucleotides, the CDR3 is TGTGCCAGCAGTGAATTCGGGTTTGGAAACACCATATATTTT. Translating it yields CASSEFGFGNTIYF.

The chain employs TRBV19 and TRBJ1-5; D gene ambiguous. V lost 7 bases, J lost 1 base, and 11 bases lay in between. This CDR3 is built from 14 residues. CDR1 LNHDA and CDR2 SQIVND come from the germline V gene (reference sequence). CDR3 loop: CASMHGSSNQPQHF. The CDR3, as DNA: TGTGCCAGTATGCACGGGTCCAGCAATCAGCCCCAGCATTTT.

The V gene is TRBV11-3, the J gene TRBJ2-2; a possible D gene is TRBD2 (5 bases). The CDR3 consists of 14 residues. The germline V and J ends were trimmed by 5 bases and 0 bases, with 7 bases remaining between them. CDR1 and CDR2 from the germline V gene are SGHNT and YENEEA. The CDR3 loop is CASSVGTNTGELFF. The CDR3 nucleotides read TGTGCCAGCAGCGTCGGGACGAACACCGGGGAGCTGTTTTTT.

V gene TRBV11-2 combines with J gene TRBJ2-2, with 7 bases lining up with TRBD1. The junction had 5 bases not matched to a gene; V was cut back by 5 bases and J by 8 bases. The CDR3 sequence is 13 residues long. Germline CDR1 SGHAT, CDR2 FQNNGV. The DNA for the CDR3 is TGTGCCAGCAGCAACACAGGGGCGGGGGAGCTGTTTTTT. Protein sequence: CASSNTGAGELFF.

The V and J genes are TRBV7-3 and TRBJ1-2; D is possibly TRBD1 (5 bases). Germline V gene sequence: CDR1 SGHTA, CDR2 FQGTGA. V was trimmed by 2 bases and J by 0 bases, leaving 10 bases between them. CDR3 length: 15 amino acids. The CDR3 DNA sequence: TGTGCCAGCAGCTTAGAACAGGAAGCTAACTATGGCTACACCTTC. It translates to CASSLEQEANYGYTF.

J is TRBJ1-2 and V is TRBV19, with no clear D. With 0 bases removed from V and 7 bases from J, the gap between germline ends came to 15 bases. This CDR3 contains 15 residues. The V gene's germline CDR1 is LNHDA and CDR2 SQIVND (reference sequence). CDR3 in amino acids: CASSIDGGDIGGYTF. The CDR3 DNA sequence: TGTGCCAGTAGTATAGATGGAGGCGACATTGGTGGCTACACCTTC.

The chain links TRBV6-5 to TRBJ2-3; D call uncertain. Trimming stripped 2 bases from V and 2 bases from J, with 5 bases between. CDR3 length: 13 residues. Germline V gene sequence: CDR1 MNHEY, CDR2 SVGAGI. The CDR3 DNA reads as TGTGCCAGCAGTTACGGCTCCACAGATACGCAGTATTTT. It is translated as CASSYGSTDTQYF.